This T cell receptor beta chain was identified during a study of cytomegalovirus exposure and HLA in healthy donors. PCR used 60 Vbeta primers and 13 Jbeta primers. The protocol was immunoSEQ multiplex PCR, while the TCRdb copy is restricted to in-frame clones and leaves out a portion. Seen here are some 140,000 clones, more than 80% observed once, and the top ten hold 6% to 8%. This CDR3 has 18 amino acids. Per germline, CDR1 SGHNT and CDR2 YENEEA. The trim removed 1 base at V and 6 bases at J, leaving 14 bases unmatched. The sample taken for sequencing was PBMCs. The chain recombines TRBV11-3 with TRBJ2-3; TRBD2 matches 9 bases. The sequence derives from a woman in her 30s in good health and CMV-seropositive. The CDR3 loop reads CASSLGASGESRLDTQYF. The CDR3 DNA follows: TGTGCCAGCAGCTTAGGGGCTAGCGGGGAATCAAGGTTGGATACGCAGTATTTT.